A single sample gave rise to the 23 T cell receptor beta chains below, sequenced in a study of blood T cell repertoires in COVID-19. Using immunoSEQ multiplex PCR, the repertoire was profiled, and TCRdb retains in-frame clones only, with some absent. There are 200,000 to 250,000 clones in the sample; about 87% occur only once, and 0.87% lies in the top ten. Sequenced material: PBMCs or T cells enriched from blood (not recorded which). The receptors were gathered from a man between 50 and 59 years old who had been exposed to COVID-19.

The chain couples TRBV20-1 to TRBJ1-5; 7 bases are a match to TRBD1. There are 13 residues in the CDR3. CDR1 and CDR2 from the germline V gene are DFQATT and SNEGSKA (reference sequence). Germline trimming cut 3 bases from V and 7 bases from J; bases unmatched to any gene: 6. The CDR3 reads CSASEQGRQPQHF. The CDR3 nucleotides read TGCAGTGCTAGTGAACAGGGGAGGCAGCCCCAGCATTTT.

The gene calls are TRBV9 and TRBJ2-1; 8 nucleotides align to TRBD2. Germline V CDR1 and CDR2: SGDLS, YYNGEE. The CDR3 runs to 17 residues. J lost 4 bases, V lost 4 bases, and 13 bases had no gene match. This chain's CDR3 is CASSSGLPGLVYNEQFF. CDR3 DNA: TGTGCCAGCAGCTCAGGATTACCGGGACTAGTTTACAATGAGCAGTTCTTC.

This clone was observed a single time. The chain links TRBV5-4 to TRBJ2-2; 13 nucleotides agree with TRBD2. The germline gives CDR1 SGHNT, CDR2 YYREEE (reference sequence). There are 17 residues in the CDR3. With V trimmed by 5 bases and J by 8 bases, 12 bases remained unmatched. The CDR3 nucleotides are TGTGCCAGCAGTCACGGAGGACTAGCGGGAGCTGAGGGGGAGCTGTTTTTT. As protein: CASSHGGLAGAEGELFF.

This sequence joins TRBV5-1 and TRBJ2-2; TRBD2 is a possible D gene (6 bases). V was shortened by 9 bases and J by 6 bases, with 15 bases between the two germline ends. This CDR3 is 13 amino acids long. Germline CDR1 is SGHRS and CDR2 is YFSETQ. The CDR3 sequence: CATSTGDAGELFF. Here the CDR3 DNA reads TGCGCCACGTCCACGGGGGACGCCGGGGAGCTGTTTTTT. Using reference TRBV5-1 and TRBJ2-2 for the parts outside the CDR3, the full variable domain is KAGVTQTPRYLIKTRGQQVTLSCSPISGHRSVSWYQQTPGQGLQFLFEYFSETQRNKGNFPGRFSGRQFSNSRSEMNVSTLELGDSALYLCATSTGDAGELFFGEGSRLTVL.

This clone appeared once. The CDR3 DNA reads as TGTGCCAGCAGCTTAATTGGGGGCCGCAATGAGCAGTTCTTC. This gives the protein CASSLIGGRNEQFF. This chain uses TRBV13 with TRBJ2-1, with D possibly being TRBD1 (6 bases). Germline CDR1 reads PRHDT; CDR2 reads FYEKMQ (reference sequence). The CDR3 sequence is 14 residues long. Deletions cut 2 bases from V and 6 bases from J, with 11 bases between.

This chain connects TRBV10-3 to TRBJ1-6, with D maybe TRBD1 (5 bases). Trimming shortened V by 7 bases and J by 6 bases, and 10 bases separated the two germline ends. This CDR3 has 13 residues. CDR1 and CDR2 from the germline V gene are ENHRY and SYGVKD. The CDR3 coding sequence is TGTGCCATCAAGGCAGGGCGTAATTCACCCCTCCACTTT. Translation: CAIKAGRNSPLHF.

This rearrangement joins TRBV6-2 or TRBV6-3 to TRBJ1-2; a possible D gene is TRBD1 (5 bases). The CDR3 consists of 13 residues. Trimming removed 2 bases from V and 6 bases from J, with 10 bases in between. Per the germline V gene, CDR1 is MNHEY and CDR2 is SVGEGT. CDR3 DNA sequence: TGTGCCAGCAGTTACGAAGGGGTTCATGGCTACACCTTC. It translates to CASSYEGVHGYTF.

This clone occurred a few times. In nucleotides, the CDR3 is TGTGCCACAGACTATGGCTACACCTTC. This gives the protein CATDYGYTF. The rearrangement joins TRBV7-9 to TRBJ1-2; D gene uncertain. Germline V lookup: CDR1 SEHNR, CDR2 FQNEAQ (reference sequence). The CDR3 length is 9 residues. Trimming left V 10 bases short and J 3 bases short, with 3 bases between.

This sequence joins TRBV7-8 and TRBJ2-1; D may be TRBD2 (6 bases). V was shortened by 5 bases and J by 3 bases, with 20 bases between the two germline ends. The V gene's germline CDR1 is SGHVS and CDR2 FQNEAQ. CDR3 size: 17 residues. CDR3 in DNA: TGTGCCAGCAGCCGAGGTCGTCGGGCGGGAATCTACAATGAGCAGTTCTTC. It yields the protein CASSRGRRAGIYNEQFF.

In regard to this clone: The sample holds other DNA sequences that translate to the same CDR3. The CDR3 nucleotides read TGCGCCAGCAGCTCGACAGGGGGCACTGAAGCTTTCTTT. It specifies CASSSTGGTEAFF. The rearrangement links TRBV5-1 to TRBJ1-1, with 9 bases aligning to TRBD1. J gave up 4 bases and V 3 bases, and 1 base lay outside the gene matches. The CDR3 has 13 amino acids. Germline V gene sequence: CDR1 SGHRS, CDR2 YFSETQ.

The CDR3 bases are TGTGCCAGCAGCCTCCTAGGCAATCAGCCCCAGCATTTT. The encoded protein is CASSLLGNQPQHF. The chain has TRBV3-1 (or the pseudogene TRBV3-2) and TRBJ1-5, with D hard to call. Germline V gives CDR1 LGHDT, CDR2 YNNKEL (reference sequence). CDR3 length equals 13 residues. V lost 4 bases and J 2 bases, leaving 6 bases between the germline ends.

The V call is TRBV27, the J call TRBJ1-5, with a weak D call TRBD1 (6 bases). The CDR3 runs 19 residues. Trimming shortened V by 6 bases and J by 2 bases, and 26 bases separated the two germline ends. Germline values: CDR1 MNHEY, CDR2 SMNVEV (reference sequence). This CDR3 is CASSFTGGRGGIGNQPQHF. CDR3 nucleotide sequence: TGTGCCAGCAGCTTCACGGGGGGCAGGGGAGGAATCGGCAATCAGCCCCAGCATTTT.

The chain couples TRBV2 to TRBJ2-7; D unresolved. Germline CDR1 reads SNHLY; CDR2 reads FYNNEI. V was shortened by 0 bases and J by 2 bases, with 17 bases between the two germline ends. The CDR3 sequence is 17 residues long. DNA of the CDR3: TGTGCCAGCAGTGAAGCGCCTCCAGCGTTGAATCCCTACGAGCAGTACGTC. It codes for CASSEAPPALNPYEQYV.

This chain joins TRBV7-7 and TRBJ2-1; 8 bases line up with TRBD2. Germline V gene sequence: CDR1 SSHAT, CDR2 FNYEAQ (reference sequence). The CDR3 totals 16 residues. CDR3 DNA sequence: TGTGCTAGCTCTCCCGGACTAGCTGGAATCTACAATGAGCAGTTCTTC. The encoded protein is CASSPGLAGIYNEQFF.

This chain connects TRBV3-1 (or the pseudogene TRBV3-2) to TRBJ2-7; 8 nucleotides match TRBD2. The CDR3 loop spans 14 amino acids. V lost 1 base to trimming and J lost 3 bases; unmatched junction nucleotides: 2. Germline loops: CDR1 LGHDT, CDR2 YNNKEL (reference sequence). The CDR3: CASSQGSGDYEQYF. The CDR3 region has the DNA TGTGCCAGCAGCCAAGGTAGCGGGGACTACGAGCAGTACTTC.

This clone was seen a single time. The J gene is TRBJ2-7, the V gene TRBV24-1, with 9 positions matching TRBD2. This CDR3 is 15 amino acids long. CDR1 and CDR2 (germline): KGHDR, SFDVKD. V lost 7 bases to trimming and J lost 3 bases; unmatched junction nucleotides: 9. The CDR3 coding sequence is TGTGCCACCAGACCGGGACTAGCCCTTATCTACGAGCAGTACGTC. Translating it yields CATRPGLALIYEQYV.

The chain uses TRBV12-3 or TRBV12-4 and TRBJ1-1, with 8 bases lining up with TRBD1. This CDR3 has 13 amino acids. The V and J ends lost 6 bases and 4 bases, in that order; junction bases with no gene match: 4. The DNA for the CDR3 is TGTGCCAGCAGCCGTACAGGGGGCACTGAAGCTTTCTTT. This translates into CASSRTGGTEAFF.

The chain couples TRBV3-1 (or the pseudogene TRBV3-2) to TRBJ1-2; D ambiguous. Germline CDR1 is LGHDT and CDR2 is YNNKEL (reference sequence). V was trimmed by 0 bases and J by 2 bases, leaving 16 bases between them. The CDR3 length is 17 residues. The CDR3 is CASSQDPRLRVNYGYTF. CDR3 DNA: TGTGCCAGCAGCCAAGATCCCAGATTGCGGGTAAACTATGGCTACACCTTC.

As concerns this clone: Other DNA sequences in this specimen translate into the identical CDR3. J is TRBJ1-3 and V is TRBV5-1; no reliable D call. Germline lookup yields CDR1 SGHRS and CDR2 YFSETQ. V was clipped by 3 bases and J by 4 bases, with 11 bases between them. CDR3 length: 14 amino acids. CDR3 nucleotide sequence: TGCGCCAGCAGCTCCGGGAGGGTAGGAAACACCATATATTTT. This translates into CASSSGRVGNTIYF.

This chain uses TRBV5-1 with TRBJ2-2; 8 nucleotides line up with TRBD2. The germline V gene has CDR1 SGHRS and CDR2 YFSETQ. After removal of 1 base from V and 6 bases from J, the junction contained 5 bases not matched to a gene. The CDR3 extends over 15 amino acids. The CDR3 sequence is CASSLRGGPSGELFF. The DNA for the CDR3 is TGCGCCAGCAGCTTGCGGGGGGGGCCCTCCGGGGAGCTGTTTTTT. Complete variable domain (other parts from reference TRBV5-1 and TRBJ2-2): KAGVTQTPRYLIKTRGQQVTLSCSPISGHRSVSWYQQTPGQGLQFLFEYFSETQRNKGNFPGRFSGRQFSNSRSEMNVSTLELGDSALYLCASSLRGGPSGELFFGEGSRLTVL.

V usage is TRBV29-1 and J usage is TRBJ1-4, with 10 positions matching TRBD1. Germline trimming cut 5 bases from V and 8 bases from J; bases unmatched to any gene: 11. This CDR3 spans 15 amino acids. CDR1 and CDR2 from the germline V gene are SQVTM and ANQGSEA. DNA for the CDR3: TGCAGCGTTTCGACCACCCGGGACAGGGGCGAAAAACTGTTTTTT. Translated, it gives CSVSTTRDRGEKLFF.

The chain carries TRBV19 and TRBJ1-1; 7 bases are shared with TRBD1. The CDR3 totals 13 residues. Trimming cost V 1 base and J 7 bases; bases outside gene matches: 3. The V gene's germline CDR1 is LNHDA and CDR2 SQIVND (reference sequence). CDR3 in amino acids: CASSIAGTVEAFF. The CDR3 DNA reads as TGTGCCAGTAGTATAGCCGGGACAGTTGAAGCTTTCTTT.

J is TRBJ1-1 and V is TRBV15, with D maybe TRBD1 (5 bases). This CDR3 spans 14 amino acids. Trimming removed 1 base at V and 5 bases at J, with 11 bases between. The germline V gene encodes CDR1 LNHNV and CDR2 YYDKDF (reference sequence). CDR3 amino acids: CATSRGRGMTEAFF. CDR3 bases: TGTGCCACCAGCAGAGGCCGGGGGATGACTGAAGCTTTCTTT.